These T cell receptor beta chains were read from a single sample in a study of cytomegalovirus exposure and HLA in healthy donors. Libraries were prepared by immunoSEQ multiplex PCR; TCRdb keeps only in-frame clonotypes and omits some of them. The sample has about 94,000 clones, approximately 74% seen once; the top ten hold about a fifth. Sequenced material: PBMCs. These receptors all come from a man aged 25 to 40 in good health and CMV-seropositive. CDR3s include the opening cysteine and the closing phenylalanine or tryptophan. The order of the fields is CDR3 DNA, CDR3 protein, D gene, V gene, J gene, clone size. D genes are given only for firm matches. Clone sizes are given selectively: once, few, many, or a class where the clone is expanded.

TGTGCCAGCAGCGCAAGCTCGACAGGGGCAAAAGAGACCCAGTACTTC	CASSASSTGAKETQYF	TRBD1	TRBV7-3	TRBJ2-5	-
TGCAGCGTTGTGGCGGGGGCAAGGCAAGAGACCCAGTACTTC	CSVVAGARQETQYF	-	TRBV29-1	TRBJ2-5	-
TGCGCCAGCAGCCCTCTGGGAGTCGGTGATAGGGACACTGAAGCTTTCTTT	CASSPLGVGDRDTEAFF	-	TRBV5-1	TRBJ1-1	-
TGCGCCAGCAGCTTAGGGGGACAGGACAATGAAGAGCAGTACTTC	CASSLGGQDNEEQYF	TRBD1	TRBV5-1	TRBJ2-7	-
TGTGCCTACGGGAAGGAGAATTCACCCCTCCACTTT	CAYGKENSPLHF	-	TRBV27	TRBJ1-6	-
TGCGCCAGCAGCCCGCGAGGGCCAAGCTCTGGAAACACCATATATTTT	CASSPRGPSSGNTIYF	-	TRBV5-1	TRBJ1-3	-
TGTGCCAGCAGCGCTAAGGGACAGACGCCTGGAAACACCATATATTTT	CASSAKGQTPGNTIYF	TRBD1	TRBV9	TRBJ1-3	-
TGCGCCAGCTCTCGTGACGGAGGAAACACTGAAGCTTTCTTT	CASSRDGGNTEAFF	-	TRBV5-1	TRBJ1-1	-
TGTGCCAGTAGTCCCCATCAGCAGGGTACCGGGGAGCTGTTTTTT	CASSPHQQGTGELFF	-	TRBV19	TRBJ2-2	-
TGCAGCGTTGAAGTTAATAGCAATCAGCCCCAGCATTTT	CSVEVNSNQPQHF	-	TRBV29-1	TRBJ1-5	few
TGTGCCATCAGTGATTACGGGACAGGGAGTAACTATGGCTACACCTTC	CAISDYGTGSNYGYTF	TRBD1	TRBV10-3	TRBJ1-2	once
TGTGCCAGCAGCTTCGCTCTAGCCCGCTGGGAGCTGTTTTTT	CASSFALARWELFF	-	TRBV11-2	TRBJ2-2	-
TGTGCCAGCAGTCCTCCGGGAACTAATGAAAAACTGTTTTTT	CASSPPGTNEKLFF	-	TRBV6-5	TRBJ1-4	few